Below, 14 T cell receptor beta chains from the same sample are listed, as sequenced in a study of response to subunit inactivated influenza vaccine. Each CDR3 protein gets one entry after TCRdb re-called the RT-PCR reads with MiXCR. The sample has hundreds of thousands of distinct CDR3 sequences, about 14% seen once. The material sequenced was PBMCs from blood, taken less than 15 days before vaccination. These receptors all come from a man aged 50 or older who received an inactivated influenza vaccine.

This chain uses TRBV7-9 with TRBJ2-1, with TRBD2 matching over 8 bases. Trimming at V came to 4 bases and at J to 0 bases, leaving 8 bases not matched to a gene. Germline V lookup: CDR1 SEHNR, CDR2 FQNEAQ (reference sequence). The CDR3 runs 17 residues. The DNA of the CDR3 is TGTGCCAGCAGCTCCCCTGCGGGGGGCCTCTCCTACAATGAGCAGTTCTTC. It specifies CASSSPAGGLSYNEQFF.

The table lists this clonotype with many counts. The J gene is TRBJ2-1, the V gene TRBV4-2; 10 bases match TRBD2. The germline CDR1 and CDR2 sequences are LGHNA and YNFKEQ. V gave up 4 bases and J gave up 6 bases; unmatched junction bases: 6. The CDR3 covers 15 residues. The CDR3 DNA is TGTGCCAGCAGCCCGTTAGCGGGAGGATCCAATGAGCAGTTCTTC. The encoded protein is CASSPLAGGSNEQFF.

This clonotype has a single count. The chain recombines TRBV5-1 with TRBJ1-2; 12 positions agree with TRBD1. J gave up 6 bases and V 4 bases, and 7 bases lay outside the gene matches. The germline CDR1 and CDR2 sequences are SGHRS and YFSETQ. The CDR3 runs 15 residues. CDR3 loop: CASSQEGQGADGYTF. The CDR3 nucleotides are TGCGCCAGCAGCCAGGAGGGACAGGGGGCAGATGGCTACACCTTC.

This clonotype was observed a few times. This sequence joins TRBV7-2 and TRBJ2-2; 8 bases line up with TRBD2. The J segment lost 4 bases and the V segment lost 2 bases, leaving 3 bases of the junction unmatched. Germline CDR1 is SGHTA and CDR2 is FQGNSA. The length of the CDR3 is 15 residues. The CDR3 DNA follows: TGTGCCAGCAGCTTACACGGGAGGGGCACCGGGGAGCTGTTTTTT. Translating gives CASSLHGRGTGELFF.

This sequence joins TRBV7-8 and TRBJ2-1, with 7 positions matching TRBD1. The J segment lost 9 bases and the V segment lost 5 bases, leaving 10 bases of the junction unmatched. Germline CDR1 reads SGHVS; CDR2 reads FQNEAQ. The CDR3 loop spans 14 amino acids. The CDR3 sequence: CASSPSRGLGEQFF. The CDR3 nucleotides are TGTGCCAGCAGCCCATCAAGGGGGCTCGGTGAGCAGTTCTTC. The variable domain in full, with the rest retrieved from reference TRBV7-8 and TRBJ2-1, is GAGVSQSPRYKVAKRGQDVALRCDPISGHVSLFWYQQALGQGPEFLTYFQNEAQLDKSGLPSDRFFAERPEGSVSTLKIQRTQQEDSAVYLCASSPSRGLGEQFFGPGTRLTVL.

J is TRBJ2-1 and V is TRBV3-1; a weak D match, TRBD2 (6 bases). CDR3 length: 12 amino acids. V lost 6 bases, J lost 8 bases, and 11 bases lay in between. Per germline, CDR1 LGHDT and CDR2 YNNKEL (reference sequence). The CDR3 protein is CASRLARDEQFF. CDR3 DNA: TGTGCCAGCAGACTAGCTCGGGATGAGCAGTTCTTC.

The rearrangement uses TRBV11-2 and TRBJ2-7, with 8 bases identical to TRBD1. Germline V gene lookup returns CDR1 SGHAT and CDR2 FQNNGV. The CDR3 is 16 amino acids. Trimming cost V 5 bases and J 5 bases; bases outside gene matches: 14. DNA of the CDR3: TGTGCCAGCAGCAAGGACAGGGCGAGTAGAGGCCACGAGCAGTACTTC. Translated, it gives CASSKDRASRGHEQYF. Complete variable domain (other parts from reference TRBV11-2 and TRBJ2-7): EAGVAQSPRYKIIEKRQSVAFWCNPISGHATLYWYQQILGQGPKLLIQFQNNGVVDDSQLPKDRFSAERLKGVDSTLKIQPAKLEDSAVYLCASSKDRASRGHEQYFGPGTRLTVT.

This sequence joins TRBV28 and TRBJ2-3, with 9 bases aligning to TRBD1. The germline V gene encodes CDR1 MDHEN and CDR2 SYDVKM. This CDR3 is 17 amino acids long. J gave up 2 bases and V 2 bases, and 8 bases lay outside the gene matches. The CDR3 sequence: CASSLATGGSLTDTQYF. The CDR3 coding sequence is TGTGCCAGCAGTTTAGCGACAGGGGGTTCCCTCACAGATACGCAGTATTTT.

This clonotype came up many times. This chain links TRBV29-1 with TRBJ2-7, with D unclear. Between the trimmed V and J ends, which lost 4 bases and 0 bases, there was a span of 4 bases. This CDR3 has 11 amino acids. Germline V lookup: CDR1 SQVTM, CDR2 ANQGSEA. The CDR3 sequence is CSVGTSYEQYF. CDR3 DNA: TGCAGCGTTGGGACCTCCTACGAGCAGTACTTC.

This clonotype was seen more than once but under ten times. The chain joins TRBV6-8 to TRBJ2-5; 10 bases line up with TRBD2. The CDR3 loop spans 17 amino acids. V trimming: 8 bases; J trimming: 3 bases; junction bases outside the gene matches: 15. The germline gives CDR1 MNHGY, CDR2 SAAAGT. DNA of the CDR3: TGTGCCAGCGGAAGTGGACTAGCGGCCCCCCGGGAAGAGACCCAGTACTTC. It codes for CASGSGLAAPREETQYF.

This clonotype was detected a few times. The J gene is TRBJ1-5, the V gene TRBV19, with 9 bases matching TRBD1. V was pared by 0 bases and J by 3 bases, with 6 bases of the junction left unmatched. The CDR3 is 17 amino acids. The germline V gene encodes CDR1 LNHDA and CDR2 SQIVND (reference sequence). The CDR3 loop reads CASSIEPGQGLNQPQHF. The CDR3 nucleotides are TGTGCCAGTAGTATAGAGCCGGGACAGGGACTCAATCAGCCCCAGCATTTT.

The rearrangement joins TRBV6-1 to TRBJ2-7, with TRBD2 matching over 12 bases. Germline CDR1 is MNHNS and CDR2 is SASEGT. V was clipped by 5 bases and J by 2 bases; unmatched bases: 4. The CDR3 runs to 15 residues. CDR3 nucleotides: TGTGCCAGCAGTCAGACTAGCGGGAGTCCCTACGAGCAGTACTTC. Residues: CASSQTSGSPYEQYF.

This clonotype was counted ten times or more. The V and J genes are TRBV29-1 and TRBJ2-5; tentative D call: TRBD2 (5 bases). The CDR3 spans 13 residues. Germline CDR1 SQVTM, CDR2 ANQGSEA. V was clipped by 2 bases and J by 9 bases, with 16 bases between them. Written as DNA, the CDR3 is TGCAGCGTTGAAATGGGAGAGAGGGCGGCCCAGTACTTC. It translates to CSVEMGERAAQYF.

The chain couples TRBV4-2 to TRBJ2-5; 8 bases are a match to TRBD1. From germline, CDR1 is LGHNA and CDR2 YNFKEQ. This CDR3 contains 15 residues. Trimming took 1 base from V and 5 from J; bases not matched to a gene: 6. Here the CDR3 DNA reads TGTGCCAGCAGCCAAGGACAGGGGAGGTCGGAGACCCAGTACTTC. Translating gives CASSQGQGRSETQYF.